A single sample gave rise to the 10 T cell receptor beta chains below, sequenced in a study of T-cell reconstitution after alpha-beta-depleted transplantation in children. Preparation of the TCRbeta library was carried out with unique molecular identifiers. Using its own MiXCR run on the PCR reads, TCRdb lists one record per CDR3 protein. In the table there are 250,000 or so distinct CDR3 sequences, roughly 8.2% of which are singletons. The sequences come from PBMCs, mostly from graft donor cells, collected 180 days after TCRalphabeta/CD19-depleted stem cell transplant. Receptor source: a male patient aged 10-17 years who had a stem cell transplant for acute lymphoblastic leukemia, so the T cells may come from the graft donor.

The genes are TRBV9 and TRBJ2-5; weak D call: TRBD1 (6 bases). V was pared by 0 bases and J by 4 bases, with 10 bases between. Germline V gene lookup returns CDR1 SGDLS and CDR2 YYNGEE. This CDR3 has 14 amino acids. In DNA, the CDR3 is TGTGCCAGCAGCGTAGCACAGGGCCGAGAGACCCAGTACTTC. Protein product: CASSVAQGRETQYF.

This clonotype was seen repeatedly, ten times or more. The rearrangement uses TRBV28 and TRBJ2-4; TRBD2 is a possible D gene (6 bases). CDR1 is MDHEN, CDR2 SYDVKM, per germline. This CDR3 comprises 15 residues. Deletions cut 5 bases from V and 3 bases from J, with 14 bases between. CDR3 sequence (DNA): TGTGCCAGCAGTGAAGCCCAGGGAGGCAAAAACATTCAGTACTTC. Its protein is CASSEAQGGKNIQYF.

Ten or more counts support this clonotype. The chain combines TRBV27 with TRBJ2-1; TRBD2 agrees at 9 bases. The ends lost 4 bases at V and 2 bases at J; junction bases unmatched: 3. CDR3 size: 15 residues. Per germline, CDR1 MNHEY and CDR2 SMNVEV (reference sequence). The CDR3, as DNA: TGTGCCAGCAGTTCGCCTAGCGGGGCCTACAATGAGCAGTTCTTC. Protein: CASSSPSGAYNEQFF.

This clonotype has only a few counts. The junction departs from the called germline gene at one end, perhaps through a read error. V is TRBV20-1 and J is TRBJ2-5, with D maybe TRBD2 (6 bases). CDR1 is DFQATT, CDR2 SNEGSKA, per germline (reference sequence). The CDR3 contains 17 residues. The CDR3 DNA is TGCTGTGCTCCCAGACGAGGCGGGACCCCAGCCAAAGAGACCCAGTACTTC. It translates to CCAPRRGGTPAKETQYF.

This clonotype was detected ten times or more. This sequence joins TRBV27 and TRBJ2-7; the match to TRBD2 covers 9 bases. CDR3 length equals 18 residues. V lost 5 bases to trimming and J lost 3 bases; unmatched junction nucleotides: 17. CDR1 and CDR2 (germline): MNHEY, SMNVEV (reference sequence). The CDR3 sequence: CASSPARWASGANYEQYF. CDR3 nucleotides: TGTGCCAGCAGTCCCGCTCGCTGGGCTAGCGGGGCTAACTACGAGCAGTACTTC.

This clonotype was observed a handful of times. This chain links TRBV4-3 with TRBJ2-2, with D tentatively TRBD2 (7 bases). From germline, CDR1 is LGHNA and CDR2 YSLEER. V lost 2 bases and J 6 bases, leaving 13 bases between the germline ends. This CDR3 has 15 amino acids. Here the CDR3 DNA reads TGCGCCAGCAGCCAACTGGACGGGGGGCCCGGGGAGCTGTTTTTT. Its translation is CASSQLDGGPGELFF.

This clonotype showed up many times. CDR3 bases: TGTGCCAGCAGCCTCGGGACTTATCTTCAGTTCTTC. Protein product: CASSLGTYLQFF. The chain combines TRBV12-3 or TRBV12-4 with TRBJ2-1; weak D call: TRBD2 (6 bases). V lost 6 bases and J 13 bases, leaving 16 bases between the germline ends. The CDR3 length is 12 residues.

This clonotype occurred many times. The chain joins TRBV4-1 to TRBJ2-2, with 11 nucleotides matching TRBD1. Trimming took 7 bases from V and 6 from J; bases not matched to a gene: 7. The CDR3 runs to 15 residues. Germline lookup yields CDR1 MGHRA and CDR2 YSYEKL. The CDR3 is CASTSPGQGAGELFF. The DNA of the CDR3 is TGCGCCAGCACCAGTCCGGGACAGGGGGCCGGGGAGCTGTTTTTT.

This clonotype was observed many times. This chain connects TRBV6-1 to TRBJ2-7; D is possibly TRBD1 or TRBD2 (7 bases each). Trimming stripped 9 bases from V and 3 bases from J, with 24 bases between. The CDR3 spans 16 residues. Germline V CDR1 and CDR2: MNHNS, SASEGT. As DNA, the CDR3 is TGTGCCAGTAAAGCAACCGAGACAGGGAGGGACTACGAGCAGTACTTC. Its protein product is CASKATETGRDYEQYF.

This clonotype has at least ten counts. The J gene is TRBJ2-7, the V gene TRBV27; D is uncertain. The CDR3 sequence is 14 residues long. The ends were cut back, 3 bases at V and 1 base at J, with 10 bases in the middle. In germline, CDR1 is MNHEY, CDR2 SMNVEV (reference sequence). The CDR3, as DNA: TGTGCCAGCAGTTTTTATTCCAGTTCCTACGAGCAGTACTTC. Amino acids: CASSFYSSSYEQYF.